The rows below give T cell receptor beta chains drawn from one sample of a study of control samples from healthy donors and cancer patients. The table came from immunoSEQ multiplex PCR; TCRdb's copy has only in-frame clones and leaves some out. The data show about 69,000 clones, around 92% seen once. The specimen was PBMCs. All receptors come from a man aged 55-75 years with lung cancer. The CDR3 runs from the conserved cysteine through the conserved F or W. The order of the fields is J gene, D gene, clone size, V gene, CDR3 DNA, CDR3 protein. The D gene is left open where the match is weak. Only part of the rows carry a size: once, few, many, or a class if the clone is expanded.

j_call: TRBJ2-3; d_call: NA; clone_size: NA; v_call: TRBV6-1; cdr3_nt: TGTGCCAGCAGTGAGGGCGGAACTAGCACAGATACGCAGTATTTT; cdr3_aa: CASSEGGTSTDTQYF
j_call: TRBJ1-2; d_call: TRBD1; clone_size: NA; v_call: TRBV24-1; cdr3_nt: TGTGCCACCAGTGATTCAACGGGACAGAACTATGGCTACACCTTC; cdr3_aa: CATSDSTGQNYGYTF
j_call: TRBJ1-2; d_call: NA; clone_size: NA; v_call: TRBV19; cdr3_nt: TGTGCCAGTAGTAACAGGGAGGGGAGCGGCTACACCTTC; cdr3_aa: CASSNREGSGYTF
j_call: TRBJ1-1; d_call: NA; clone_size: NA; v_call: TRBV18; cdr3_nt: TGTGCCAGCTCACCACAGGGGAGCACTGAAGCTTTCTTT; cdr3_aa: CASSPQGSTEAFF
j_call: TRBJ1-2; d_call: TRBD1; clone_size: NA; v_call: TRBV4-1; cdr3_nt: TGCGCCAGCAGCCCCCCCGGGACAGGCTATGGCTACACCTTC; cdr3_aa: CASSPPGTGYGYTF
j_call: TRBJ2-1; d_call: TRBD2; clone_size: NA; v_call: TRBV9; cdr3_nt: TGTGCCAGCAGCGTAGCCCATGGCGGGGGGGCCGAGCAGTTCTTC; cdr3_aa: CASSVAHGGGAEQFF
j_call: TRBJ1-2; d_call: NA; clone_size: once; v_call: TRBV3-1/TRBV3-2; cdr3_nt: TGTGCCAGCAGCCAACCTCCAGGGAACTATGGCTACACCTTC; cdr3_aa: CASSQPPGNYGYTF
j_call: TRBJ2-7; d_call: NA; clone_size: NA; v_call: TRBV7-2; cdr3_nt: TGTGCCAGCAGCTTATTATCCAGACAGAGAGAATACGAGCAGTACTTC; cdr3_aa: CASSLLSRQREYEQYF
j_call: TRBJ2-5; d_call: NA; clone_size: NA; v_call: TRBV11-3; cdr3_nt: TGTGCCAGCAGCTTCGGGGAGACCCAGTACTTC; cdr3_aa: CASSFGETQYF
j_call: TRBJ1-3; d_call: NA; clone_size: NA; v_call: TRBV30; cdr3_nt: TGTGCCTGGGAAGGCGCTGGAAACACCATATATTTT; cdr3_aa: CAWEGAGNTIYF
j_call: TRBJ1-1; d_call: NA; clone_size: NA; v_call: TRBV29-1; cdr3_nt: TGCAGCGTTGACGAGAACACTGAAGCTTTCTTT; cdr3_aa: CSVDENTEAFF
j_call: TRBJ1-2; d_call: NA; clone_size: once; v_call: TRBV18; cdr3_nt: TGTGCCAGCTCACCACCGGTCCTAGATGGCTACACCTTC; cdr3_aa: CASSPPVLDGYTF
j_call: TRBJ2-5; d_call: NA; clone_size: few; v_call: TRBV14; cdr3_nt: TGTGCCAGCAGCCAACTTGCAGGGGCGGGAGAGACCCAGTACTTC; cdr3_aa: CASSQLAGAGETQYF
j_call: TRBJ1-3; d_call: TRBD1; clone_size: NA; v_call: TRBV18; cdr3_nt: TGTGCCAGCTCACCTAGCCCGGGACAGGGCTCTGGAAACACCATATATTTT; cdr3_aa: CASSPSPGQGSGNTIYF
j_call: TRBJ2-5; d_call: NA; clone_size: NA; v_call: TRBV11-2; cdr3_nt: TGTGCCAGCAGCTTAGTCGGCGGTCAAGAGACCCAGTACTTC; cdr3_aa: CASSLVGGQETQYF
j_call: TRBJ1-1; d_call: NA; clone_size: NA; v_call: TRBV29-1; cdr3_nt: TGCAGCGTGGAAAGGGAGAACACTGAAGCTTTCTTT; cdr3_aa: CSVERENTEAFF
j_call: TRBJ1-3; d_call: NA; clone_size: NA; v_call: TRBV7-9; cdr3_nt: TGTGCCAGCAGTTCAAACACAGGCTCTGGAAACACCATATATTTT; cdr3_aa: CASSSNTGSGNTIYF
j_call: TRBJ2-2; d_call: TRBD1; clone_size: NA; v_call: TRBV24-1; cdr3_nt: TGTGCCACCAGTGACCTCGGGGGACAGGGGTCCACCGGGGAGCTGTTTTTT; cdr3_aa: CATSDLGGQGSTGELFF
j_call: TRBJ1-1; d_call: NA; clone_size: NA; v_call: TRBV7-9; cdr3_nt: TGTGCCAGCAGCTTCGACAGCAACACTGAAGCTTTCTTT; cdr3_aa: CASSFDSNTEAFF
j_call: TRBJ1-5; d_call: NA; clone_size: NA; v_call: TRBV7-2; cdr3_nt: TGTGCCAGCAGCTTAGATTTGAATCAGCCCCAGCATTTT; cdr3_aa: CASSLDLNQPQHF
j_call: TRBJ1-2; d_call: NA; clone_size: NA; v_call: TRBV4-1; cdr3_nt: TGCGCCAGCAGCCAAGGGGGGGGGCTGAGCTATGGCTACACCTTC; cdr3_aa: CASSQGGGLSYGYTF
j_call: TRBJ1-4; d_call: NA; clone_size: NA; v_call: TRBV11-2; cdr3_nt: TGTGCCAGCAGCCCCTCTCAGCTAGAAAAACTGTTTTTT; cdr3_aa: CASSPSQLEKLFF
j_call: TRBJ2-1; d_call: TRBD1; clone_size: NA; v_call: TRBV10-3; cdr3_nt: TGTGCCATCAGCCCGGGGACAGTAGATGAGCAGTTCTTC; cdr3_aa: CAISPGTVDEQFF